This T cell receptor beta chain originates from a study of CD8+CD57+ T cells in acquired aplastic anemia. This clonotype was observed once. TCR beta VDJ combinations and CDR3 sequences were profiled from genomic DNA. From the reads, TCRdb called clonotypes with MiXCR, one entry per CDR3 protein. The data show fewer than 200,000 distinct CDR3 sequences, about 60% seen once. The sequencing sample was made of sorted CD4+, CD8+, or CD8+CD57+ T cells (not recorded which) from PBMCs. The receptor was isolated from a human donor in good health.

The CDR3 protein is CASSLTRGTGELFF. DNA of the CDR3: TGTGCCAGCAGCTTAACGCGGGGGACCGGGGAGCTGTTTTTT. The chain links TRBV7-3 to TRBJ2-2; 7 nucleotides agree with TRBD2. The V and J ends lost 0 bases and 5 bases, in that order; junction bases with no gene match: 0. This CDR3 contains 14 residues. Germline V gives CDR1 SGHTA, CDR2 FQGTGA.